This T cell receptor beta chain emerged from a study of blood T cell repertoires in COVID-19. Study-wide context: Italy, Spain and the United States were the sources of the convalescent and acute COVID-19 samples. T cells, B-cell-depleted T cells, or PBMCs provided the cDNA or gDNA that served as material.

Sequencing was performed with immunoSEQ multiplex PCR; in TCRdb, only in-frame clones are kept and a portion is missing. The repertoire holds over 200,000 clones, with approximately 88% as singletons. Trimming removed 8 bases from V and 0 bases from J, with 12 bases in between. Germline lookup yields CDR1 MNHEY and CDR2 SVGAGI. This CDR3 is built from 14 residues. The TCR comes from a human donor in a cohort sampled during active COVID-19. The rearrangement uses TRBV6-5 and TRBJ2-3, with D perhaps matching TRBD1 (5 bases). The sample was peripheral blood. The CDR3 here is CASCCRDSTDTQYF. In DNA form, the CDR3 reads TGTGCCAGCTGCTGCAGGGATAGCACAGATACGCAGTATTTT.